The 7 T cell receptor beta chains reported below all come from one sample, sequenced in a study of blood T cell repertoires in COVID-19. Repertoires were generated with immunoSEQ multiplex PCR, while TCRdb's copy carries only in-frame clones and drops some. The data contain about 77,000 clones, 80% of them seen just once; the ten biggest clones take up around 4.8%. Sequencing was carried out using peripheral blood. Receptor source: a woman in her sixties or seventies with acute or convalescent COVID-19.

This clone appeared once. The chain couples TRBV27 to TRBJ1-2; 7 positions match TRBD1. The CDR3 sequence is 15 residues long. Germline CDR1 is MNHEY and CDR2 is SMNVEV (reference sequence). V shed 1 base, J shed 3 bases, and the junction held 5 bases outside the gene matches. The CDR3 coding sequence is TGTGCCAGCAGTTTATTAGGGGGCGCAGACTATGGCTACACCTTC. Translating it yields CASSLLGGADYGYTF.

As to this clone: Distinct nucleotide sequences in the sample also encode this CDR3. The chain uses TRBV4-2 and TRBJ1-1; a possible D gene is TRBD1 (6 bases). Per germline, CDR1 LGHNA and CDR2 YNFKEQ. The CDR3 is 15 amino acids. The V end was cut by 3 bases, the J end by 1 base, with 12 bases between. The CDR3 nucleotides read TGTGCCAGCAGCCATGGTACAGGGCAGAACACTGAAGCTTTCTTT. Its protein product is CASSHGTGQNTEAFF.

The chain has TRBV5-5 and TRBJ1-6; D possibly corresponds to TRBD1 (5 bases). This CDR3 region has 13 residues. V shed 5 bases and J shed 6 bases, with 9 bases lying between them. Germline V CDR1 and CDR2: SGHKS, YYEKEE (reference sequence). The CDR3 here is CASSDSANSPLHF. As DNA, the CDR3 is TGTGCCAGCAGTGACAGTGCTAATTCACCCCTCCACTTT.

This sequence joins TRBV10-2 and TRBJ2-3; 13 bases match TRBD2. Germline lookup yields CDR1 WSHSY and CDR2 SAAADI. The CDR3 has 16 amino acids. V was pared by 6 bases and J by 2 bases, with 5 bases of the junction left unmatched. DNA of the CDR3: TGCGCCAGCAGGGGACTAGCGGGGATCCACACAGATACGCAGTATTTT. Amino acid sequence: CASRGLAGIHTDTQYF.

This sequence joins TRBV7-3 and TRBJ2-3; 11 bases are shared with TRBD2. CDR3 length: 17 residues. V lost 2 bases, J lost 4 bases, and 8 bases stayed unmatched. The germline V gene has CDR1 SGHTA and CDR2 FQGTGA. The CDR3 reads CASSLPQTSGAADTQYF. DNA of the CDR3: TGTGCCAGCAGCTTACCCCAGACTAGCGGGGCCGCAGATACGCAGTATTTT.

This sequence joins TRBV19 and TRBJ2-7; D unclear. Per germline, CDR1 LNHDA and CDR2 SQIVND (reference sequence). The ends were cut back, 5 bases at V and 7 bases at J, with 15 bases in the middle. This CDR3 has 13 amino acids. In DNA, the CDR3 is TGTGCCAGTAGTGGGTCAGGTGGCACGGAGCAGTACTTC. Protein sequence: CASSGSGGTEQYF.

This rearrangement joins TRBV20-1 to TRBJ1-1, with D perhaps matching TRBD1 (5 bases). CDR3 length: 15 residues. From germline, CDR1 is DFQATT and CDR2 SNEGSKA (reference sequence). Between the trimmed V and J ends, which lost 3 bases and 0 bases, there was a span of 14 bases. The CDR3 bases are TGCAGTGCTAGTCCAAGGCAGGGCCTGAACACTGAAGCTTTCTTT. As protein: CSASPRQGLNTEAFF.